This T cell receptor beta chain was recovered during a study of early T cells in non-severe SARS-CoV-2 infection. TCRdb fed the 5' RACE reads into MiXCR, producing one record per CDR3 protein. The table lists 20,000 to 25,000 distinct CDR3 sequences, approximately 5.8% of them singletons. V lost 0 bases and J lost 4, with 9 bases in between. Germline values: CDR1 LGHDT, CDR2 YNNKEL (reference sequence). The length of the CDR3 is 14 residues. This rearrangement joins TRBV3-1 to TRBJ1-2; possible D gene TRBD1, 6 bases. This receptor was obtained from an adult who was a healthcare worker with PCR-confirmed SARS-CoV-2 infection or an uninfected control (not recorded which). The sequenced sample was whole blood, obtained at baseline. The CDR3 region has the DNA TGTGCCAGCAGCCAAGAGGGGGCCTCCTATGGCTACACCTTC. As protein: CASSQEGASYGYTF.